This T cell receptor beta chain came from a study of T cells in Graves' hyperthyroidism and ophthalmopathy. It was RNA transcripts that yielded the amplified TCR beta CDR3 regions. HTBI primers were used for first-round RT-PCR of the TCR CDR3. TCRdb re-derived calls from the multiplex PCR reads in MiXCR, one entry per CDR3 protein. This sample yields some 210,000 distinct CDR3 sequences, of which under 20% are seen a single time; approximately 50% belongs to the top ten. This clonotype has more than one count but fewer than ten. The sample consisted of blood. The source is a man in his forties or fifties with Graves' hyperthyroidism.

The CDR3 loop reads CASRSTSVQTQYF. The CDR3 coding sequence is TGTGCCAGCAGGAGCACTAGCGTGCAGACCCAGTACTTC. The chain employs TRBV2 and TRBJ2-5; 7 bases map to TRBD2. The germline CDR1 and CDR2 sequences are SNHLY and FYNNEI. Trimming took 6 bases from V and 6 from J; bases not matched to a gene: 7. This CDR3 spans 13 amino acids.